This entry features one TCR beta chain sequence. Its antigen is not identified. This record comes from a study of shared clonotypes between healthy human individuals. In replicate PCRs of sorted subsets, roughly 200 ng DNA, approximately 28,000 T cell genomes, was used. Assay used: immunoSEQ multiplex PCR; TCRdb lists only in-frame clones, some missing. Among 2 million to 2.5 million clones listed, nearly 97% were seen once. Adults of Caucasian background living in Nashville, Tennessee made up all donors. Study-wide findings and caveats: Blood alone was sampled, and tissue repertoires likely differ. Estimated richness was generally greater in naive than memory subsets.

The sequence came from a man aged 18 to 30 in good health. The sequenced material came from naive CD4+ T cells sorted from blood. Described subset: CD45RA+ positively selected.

For the CDR3, the DNA is TGTGCCAGCAGGAGGACGGGCTCCCCTGAAGCTTTCTTT. This sequence encodes CASRRTGSPEAFF. The chain combines TRBV6-4 with TRBJ1-1; D not certain. The V and J ends lost 6 bases and 6 bases respectively, with 14 bases between them. CDR1 is MRHNA, CDR2 SNTAGT, per germline. The CDR3 loop spans 13 amino acids.